The table lists the clone carrying this TCR beta chain with many counts. Its antigen is unknown. This specimen belongs to a study of T cells in Graves' hyperthyroidism and ophthalmopathy. Those patients with uncontrolled infection, other autoimmune disease, pregnancy or lactation were excluded. Findings and limits, study-wide: Researchers report that a 13 V-J model separated ophthalmopathy from stable hyperthyroidism. Blood also held most thyroid clonotypes expanded beyond 0.001. For ophthalmopathy, model prediction preceded onset by a median roughly 6.5 months.

The CDR3 extends over 12 amino acids. CDR1 and CDR2 from the germline V gene are SNHLY and FYNNEI. The ends were cut back, 5 bases at V and 8 bases at J, with 10 bases in the middle. Authors of the study amplified TCR beta CDR3 regions from RNA transcripts. HTBI primers were used for first-round RT-PCR of the TCR CDR3. TCRdb itself ran the multiplex PCR reads through MiXCR, one entry per CDR3 protein. The repertoire includes about 300,000 distinct CDR3 sequences, 15% to 20% of them detected once, and around 33% sits in the top ten. This receptor was taken from a man aged 25-45 years with Graves' hyperthyroidism. Sequencing input: blood. The chain carries TRBV2 and TRBJ2-1, with D perhaps TRBD2 (6 bases). The CDR3 sequence is CASSLTRDEQFF. The CDR3 DNA reads TGTGCCAGCAGTCTGACTAGGGATGAGCAGTTCTTC.